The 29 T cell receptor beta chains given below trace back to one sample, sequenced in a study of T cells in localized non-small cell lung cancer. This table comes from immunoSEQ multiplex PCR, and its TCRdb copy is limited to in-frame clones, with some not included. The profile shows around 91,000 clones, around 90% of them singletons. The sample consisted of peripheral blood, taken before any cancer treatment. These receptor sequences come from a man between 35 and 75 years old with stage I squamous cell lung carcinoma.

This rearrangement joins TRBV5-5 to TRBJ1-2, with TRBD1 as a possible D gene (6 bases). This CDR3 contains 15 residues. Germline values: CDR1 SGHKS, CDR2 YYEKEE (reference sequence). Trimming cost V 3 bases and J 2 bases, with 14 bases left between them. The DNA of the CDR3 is TGTGCCAGCAGCTCCTTTGAACAGGGCAACTATGGCTACACCTTC. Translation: CASSSFEQGNYGYTF.

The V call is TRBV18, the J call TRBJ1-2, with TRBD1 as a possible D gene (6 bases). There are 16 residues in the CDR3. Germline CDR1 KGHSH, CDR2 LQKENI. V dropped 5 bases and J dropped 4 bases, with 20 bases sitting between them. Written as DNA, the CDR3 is TGTGCCAGCTCAGACGGTATCGGGGGCGCCGGCTATGGCTACACCTTC. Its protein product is CASSDGIGGAGYGYTF.

The CDR3, as DNA: TGTGCCAGCAGCATCTCGACGGTAAATGAGCAGTTCTTC. Translated: CASSISTVNEQFF. V is TRBV11-3 and J is TRBJ2-1, with no clear D. Germline assignment: CDR1 SGHNT and CDR2 YENEEA. The CDR3 totals 13 residues. Trimming pared 5 bases from V and 7 bases from J, leaving 12 bases between.

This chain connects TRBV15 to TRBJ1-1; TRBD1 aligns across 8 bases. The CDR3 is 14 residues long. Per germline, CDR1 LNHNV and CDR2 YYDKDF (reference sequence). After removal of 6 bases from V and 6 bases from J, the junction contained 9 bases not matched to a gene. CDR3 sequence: CATRLGQGTAEAFF. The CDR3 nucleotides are TGTGCCACCAGACTAGGACAGGGTACCGCTGAAGCTTTCTTT.

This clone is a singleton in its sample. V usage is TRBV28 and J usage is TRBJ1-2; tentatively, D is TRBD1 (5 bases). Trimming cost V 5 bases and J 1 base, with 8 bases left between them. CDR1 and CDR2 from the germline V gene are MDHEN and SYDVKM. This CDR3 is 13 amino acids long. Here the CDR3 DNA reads TGTGCCAGCAGTCGACAGTATAACTATGGCTACACCTTC. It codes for CASSRQYNYGYTF.

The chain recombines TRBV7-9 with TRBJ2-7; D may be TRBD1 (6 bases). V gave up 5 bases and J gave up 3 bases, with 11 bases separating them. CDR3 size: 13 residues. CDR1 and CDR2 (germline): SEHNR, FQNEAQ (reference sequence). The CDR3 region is CASSSPTGYEQYF. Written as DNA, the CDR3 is TGTGCCAGCAGCAGTCCGACAGGCTACGAGCAGTACTTC.

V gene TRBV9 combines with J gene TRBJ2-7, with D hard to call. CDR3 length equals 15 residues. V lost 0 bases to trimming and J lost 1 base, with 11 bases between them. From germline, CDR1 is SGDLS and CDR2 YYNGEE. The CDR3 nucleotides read TGTGCCAGCAGCGTAGCGATAGGCAGTTCCTACGAGCAGTACTTC. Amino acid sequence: CASSVAIGSSYEQYF.

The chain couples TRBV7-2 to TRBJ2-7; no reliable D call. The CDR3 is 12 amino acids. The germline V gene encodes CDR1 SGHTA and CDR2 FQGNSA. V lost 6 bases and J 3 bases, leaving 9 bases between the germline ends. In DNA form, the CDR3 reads TGTGCCAGCAGTTGGGCAGGCTACGAGCAGTACTTC. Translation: CASSWAGYEQYF.

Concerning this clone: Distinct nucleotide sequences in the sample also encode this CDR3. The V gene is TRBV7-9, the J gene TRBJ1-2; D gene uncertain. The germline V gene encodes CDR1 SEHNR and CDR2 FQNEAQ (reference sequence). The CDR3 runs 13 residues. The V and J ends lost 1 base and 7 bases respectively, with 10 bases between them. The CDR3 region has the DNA TGTGCCAGCAGCTTAGGCGGGATGGGTGGCTACACCTTC. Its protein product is CASSLGGMGGYTF.

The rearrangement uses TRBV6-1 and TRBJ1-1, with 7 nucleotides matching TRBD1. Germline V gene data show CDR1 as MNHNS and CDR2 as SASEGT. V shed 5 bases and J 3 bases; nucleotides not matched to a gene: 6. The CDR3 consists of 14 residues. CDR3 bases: TGTGCCAGCAGTCACCTAACAGGGGACACTGAAGCTTTCTTT. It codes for CASSHLTGDTEAFF.

The CDR3 nucleotides read TGTGCCAGTAGTCAGGCCGGGACGGTCAACTCTGGAAACACCATATATTTT. Amino acid sequence: CASSQAGTVNSGNTIYF. The rearrangement joins TRBV19 to TRBJ1-3, with a tentative D call TRBD1 (5 bases). In germline, CDR1 is LNHDA, CDR2 SQIVND (reference sequence). Trimming removed 5 bases from V and 0 bases from J, with 17 bases in between. The CDR3 sequence is 17 residues long.

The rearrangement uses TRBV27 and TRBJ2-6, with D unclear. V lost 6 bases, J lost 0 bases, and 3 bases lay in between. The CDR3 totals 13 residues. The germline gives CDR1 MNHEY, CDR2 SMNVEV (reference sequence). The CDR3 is CASRSSGANVLTF. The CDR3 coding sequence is TGTGCCAGCAGAAGCTCTGGGGCCAACGTCCTGACTTTC.

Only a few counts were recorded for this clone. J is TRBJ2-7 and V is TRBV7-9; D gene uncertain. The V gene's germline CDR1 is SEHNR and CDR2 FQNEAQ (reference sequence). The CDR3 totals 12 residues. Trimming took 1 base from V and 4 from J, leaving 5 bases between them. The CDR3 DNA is TGTGCCAGCAGCTTAGTGGTTTACGAGCAGTACTTC. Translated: CASSLVVYEQYF.

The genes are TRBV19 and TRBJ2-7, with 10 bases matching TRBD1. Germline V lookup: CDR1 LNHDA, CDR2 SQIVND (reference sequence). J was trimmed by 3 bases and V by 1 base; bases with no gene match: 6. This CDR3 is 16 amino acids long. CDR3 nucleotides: TGTGCCAGTAGTATAGGAACCGGGACAGGGGTCTACGAGCAGTACTTC. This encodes CASSIGTGTGVYEQYF.

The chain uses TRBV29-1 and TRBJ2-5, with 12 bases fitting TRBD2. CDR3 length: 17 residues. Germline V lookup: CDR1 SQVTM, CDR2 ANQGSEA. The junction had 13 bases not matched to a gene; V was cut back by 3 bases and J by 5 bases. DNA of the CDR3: TGCAGCGTTGAGTGGGCTAGCGGGGGGGCTATGAAGGAGACCCAGTACTTC. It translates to CSVEWASGGAMKETQYF.

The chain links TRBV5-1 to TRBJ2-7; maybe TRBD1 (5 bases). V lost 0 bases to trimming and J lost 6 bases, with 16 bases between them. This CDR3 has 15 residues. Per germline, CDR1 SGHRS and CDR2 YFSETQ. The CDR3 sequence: CASSLGSGITSEQYF. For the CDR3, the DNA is TGCGCCAGCAGCTTGGGTTCAGGGATAACGAGCGAGCAGTACTTC.

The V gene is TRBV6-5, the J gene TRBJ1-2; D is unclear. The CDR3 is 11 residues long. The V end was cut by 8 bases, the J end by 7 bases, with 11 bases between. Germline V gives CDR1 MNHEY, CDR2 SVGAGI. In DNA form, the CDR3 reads TGTGCCAGCGGAATTCCCGGTGGCTACACCTTC. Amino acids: CASGIPGGYTF.

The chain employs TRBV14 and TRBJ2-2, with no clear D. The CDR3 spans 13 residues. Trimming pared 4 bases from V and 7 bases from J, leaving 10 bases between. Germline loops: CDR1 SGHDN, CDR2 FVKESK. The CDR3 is CASSLYQLGELFF. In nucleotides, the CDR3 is TGTGCCAGCAGCCTGTATCAGCTCGGGGAGCTGTTTTTT.

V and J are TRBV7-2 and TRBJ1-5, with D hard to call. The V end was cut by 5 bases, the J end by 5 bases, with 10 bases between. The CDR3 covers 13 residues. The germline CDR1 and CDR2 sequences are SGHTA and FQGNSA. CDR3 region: CASSPGIDQPQHF. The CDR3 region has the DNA TGTGCCAGCAGCCCCGGGATTGATCAGCCCCAGCATTTT.

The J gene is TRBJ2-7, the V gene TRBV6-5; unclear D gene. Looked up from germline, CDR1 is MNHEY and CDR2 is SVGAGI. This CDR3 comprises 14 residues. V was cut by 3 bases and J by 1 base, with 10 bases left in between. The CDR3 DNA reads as TGTGCCAGCAGTTATGGCCCTAGTTCCTACGAGCAGTACTTC. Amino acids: CASSYGPSSYEQYF.

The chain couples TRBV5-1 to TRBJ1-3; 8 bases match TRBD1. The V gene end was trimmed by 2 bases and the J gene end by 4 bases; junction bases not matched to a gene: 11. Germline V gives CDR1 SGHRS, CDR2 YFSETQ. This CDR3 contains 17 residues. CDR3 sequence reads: CASSLGQGISSGNTIYF. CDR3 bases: TGCGCCAGCAGCTTAGGACAGGGAATCTCATCAGGAAACACCATATATTTT.

CDR3 nucleotide sequence: TGCGCCAGCGCCGCCTTGACTACCAGCACAGATACGCAGTATTTT. Protein: CASAALTTSTDTQYF. The chain employs TRBV5-1 and TRBJ2-3; D is perhaps TRBD2 (5 bases). CDR3 length: 15 residues. Between the trimmed V and J ends, which lost 7 bases and 0 bases, there was a span of 15 bases. Germline CDR1 SGHRS, CDR2 YFSETQ.

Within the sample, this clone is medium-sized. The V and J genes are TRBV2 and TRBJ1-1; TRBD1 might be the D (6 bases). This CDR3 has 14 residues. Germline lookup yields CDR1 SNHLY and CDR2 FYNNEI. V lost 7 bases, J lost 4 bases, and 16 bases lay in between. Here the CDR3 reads CASTTGGGSTEAFF. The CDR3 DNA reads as TGTGCCAGCACCACCGGAGGGGGGAGCACTGAAGCTTTCTTT.

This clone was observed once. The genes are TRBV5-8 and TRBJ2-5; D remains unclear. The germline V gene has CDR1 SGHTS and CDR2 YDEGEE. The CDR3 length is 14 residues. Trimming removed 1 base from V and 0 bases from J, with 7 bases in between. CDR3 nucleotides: TGTGCCAGCAGCTTGCCGCCCGACCAAGAGACCCAGTACTTC. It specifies CASSLPPDQETQYF.

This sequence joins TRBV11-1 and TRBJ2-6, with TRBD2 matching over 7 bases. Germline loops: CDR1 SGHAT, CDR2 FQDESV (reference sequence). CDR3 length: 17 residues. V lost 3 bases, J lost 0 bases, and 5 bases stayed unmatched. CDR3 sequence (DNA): TGTGCCAGCAGCTTGATGGGAGGGAGCTCTGGGGCCAACGTCCTGACTTTC. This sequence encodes CASSLMGGSSGANVLTF.

The CDR3 region has the DNA TGTGCCAGCAGTTCAAAGGGCTTCTCGCAGCCCCAGCATTTT. Its protein product is CASSSKGFSQPQHF. The V call is TRBV6-5, the J call TRBJ1-5; D uncertain. V was clipped by 4 bases and J by 7 bases, with 14 bases between them. The CDR3 has 14 residues. In germline, CDR1 is MNHEY, CDR2 SVGAGI.

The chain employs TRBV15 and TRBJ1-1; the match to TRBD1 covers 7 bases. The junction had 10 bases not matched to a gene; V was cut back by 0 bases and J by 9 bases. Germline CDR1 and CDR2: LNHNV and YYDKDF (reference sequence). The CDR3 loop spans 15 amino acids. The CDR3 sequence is CATSRDHPQRGQAFF. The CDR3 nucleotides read TGTGCCACCAGCAGAGATCATCCTCAGAGGGGGCAAGCTTTCTTT.

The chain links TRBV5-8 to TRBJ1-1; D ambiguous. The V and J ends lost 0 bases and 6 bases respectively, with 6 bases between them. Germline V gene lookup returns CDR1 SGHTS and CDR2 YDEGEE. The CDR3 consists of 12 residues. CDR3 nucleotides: TGTGCCAGCAGCTTGGCCCGTGCTGAAGCTTTCTTT. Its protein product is CASSLARAEAFF.

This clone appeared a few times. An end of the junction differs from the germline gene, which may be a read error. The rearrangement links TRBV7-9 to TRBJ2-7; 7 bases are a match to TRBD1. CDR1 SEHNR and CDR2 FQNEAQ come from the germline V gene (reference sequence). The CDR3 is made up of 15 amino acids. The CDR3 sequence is CASSLALTGPSEQYF. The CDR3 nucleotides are TGTGCCAGCAGCCTAGCCTTGACAGGGCCCTCCGAGCAGTACTTC.